The 10 T cell receptor beta chains presented below share a single source sample, sequenced in a study of CD8 T cells in Susac syndrome (dated 2019 in TCRdb). Libraries were prepared through the immunoSEQ multiplex PCR assay. RNA was extracted using the RNeasy kit, and about 0.45 to 1 ug of the RNA was reverse transcribed with random hexamers. The public sequencing data were trimmed at Q25 with fastp and processed into clonotypes with MiXCR by TCRdb, which kept only in-frame beta chains. Every CDR3 protein is listed once, alongside the most common genes and DNA of its rows. This sample has about 94,000 distinct CDR3 sequences in its table, and about 94% of those were observed once. The ten largest clones add up to about 0.28% of the sample. The sequencing input was CD4+ T cells from PBMCs. The source is a human donor with Susac syndrome.

The rearrangement uses TRBV7-2 and TRBJ1-2; a weak D match, TRBD1 (5 bases). V was cut by 2 bases and J by 7 bases, with 17 bases left in between. The CDR3 extends over 15 amino acids. The germline CDR1 and CDR2 sequences are SGHTA and FQGNSA. CDR3 residues: CASSLMTDARSGYTF. The CDR3 DNA follows: TGTGCCAGCAGCTTAATGACAGACGCCCGGAGTGGCTACACCTTC.

The rearrangement links TRBV30 to TRBJ2-3; 8 nucleotides agree with TRBD1. Germline CDR1 and CDR2: GTSNPN and SVGIG (reference sequence). J lost 3 bases, V lost 1 base, and 6 bases had no gene match. This CDR3 is built from 15 residues. CDR3 bases: TGTGCCTGGAGTGGGGGACAGGTTAGGACAGATACGCAGTATTTT. Protein product: CAWSGGQVRTDTQYF. Full variable domain (rest looked up from reference TRBV30 and TRBJ2-3): SQTIHQWPATLVQPVGSPLSLECTVEGTSNPNLYWYRQAAGRGLQLLFYSVGIGQISSEVPQNLSASRPQDRQFILSSKKLLLSDSGFYLCAWSGGQVRTDTQYFGPGTRLTVL.

This chain links TRBV29-1 with TRBJ2-2; D perhaps matches TRBD1 (6 bases). V was pared by 3 bases and J by 1 base, with 6 bases between. CDR3 size: 13 residues. Looked up from germline, CDR1 is SQVTM and CDR2 is ANQGSEA. The CDR3 DNA follows: TGCAGCGTTGAGACAGGGAACACCGGGGAGCTGTTTTTT. Its translation: CSVETGNTGELFF.

This chain connects TRBV9 to TRBJ2-1; 7 nucleotides agree with TRBD2. J was trimmed by 4 bases and V by 4 bases; bases with no gene match: 11. CDR1 is SGDLS, CDR2 YYNGEE, per germline. The CDR3 has 16 residues. The DNA of the CDR3 is TGTGCCAGCAGCCCCCGACTAGCTTGGGGTTACAATGAGCAGTTCTTC. Translating gives CASSPRLAWGYNEQFF.

This clonotype was recorded once. V and J are TRBV5-4 and TRBJ2-7, with TRBD1 matching 7 bases. Unmatched junction bases numbered 12, after V lost 4 bases and J lost 5 bases. The CDR3 spans 15 residues. Looked up from germline, CDR1 is SGHNT and CDR2 is YYREEE (reference sequence). The CDR3 loop reads CASSPTQGVYHEQYF. CDR3 bases: TGTGCCAGCAGCCCCACCCAGGGGGTCTACCACGAGCAGTACTTC.

The CDR3 DNA is TGTGCCAGCAGCCAACGTAGCACAGATACGCAGTATTTT. It translates to CASSQRSTDTQYF. This chain connects TRBV14 to TRBJ2-3; D is unclear. This CDR3 region has 13 residues. Germline CDR1 and CDR2: SGHDN and FVKESK. Trimming left V 2 bases short and J 0 bases short, with 3 bases between.

V usage is TRBV25-1 and J usage is TRBJ2-1; D not certain. The CDR3 contains 14 residues. V lost 3 bases and J lost 5, with 11 bases in between. Looked up from germline, CDR1 is MGHDK and CDR2 is SYGVNS. The DNA for the CDR3 is TGTGCCAGCAGTGATACGGACCCCCACAATGAGCAGTTCTTC. Protein sequence: CASSDTDPHNEQFF.

The chain combines TRBV28 with TRBJ1-5, with D possibly TRBD1 on 5 matching bases. Trimming cost V 5 bases and J 0 bases, with 8 bases left between them. Germline V gene data show CDR1 as MDHEN and CDR2 as SYDVKM. This CDR3 is 14 amino acids long. CDR3 loop: CASSGGVSNQPQHF. Here the CDR3 DNA reads TGTGCCAGCAGTGGGGGAGTTAGCAATCAGCCCCAGCATTTT.

The gene calls are TRBV27 and TRBJ2-2; tentative D call: TRBD1 (6 bases). CDR1 and CDR2 from the germline V gene are MNHEY and SMNVEV (reference sequence). Trimming cost V 6 bases and J 6 bases, with 11 bases left between them. The CDR3 runs to 13 residues. The CDR3 sequence: CASRVQGPGELFF. CDR3 coding DNA: TGTGCCAGCAGAGTACAGGGTCCCGGGGAGCTGTTTTTT.

The V gene is TRBV12-3 or TRBV12-4, the J gene TRBJ2-3; TRBD1 matches at 7 bases. The CDR3 spans 17 residues. With 5 bases clipped from V and 4 bases from J, the junction kept 15 bases outside the gene matches. In DNA, the CDR3 is TGTGCCAGCAGTCACCGGGACAGCTATAGGGGCCCAGATACGCAGTATTTT. It encodes CASSHRDSYRGPDTQYF.